What follows are 10 T cell receptor beta chains derived from one specimen sequenced in a study of lung T cells in sarcoidosis with Löfgren's syndrome (dated by TCRdb to 2016 to 2017). TCRdb records Illumina MiSeq as the sequencer. Through fastp at Q25 and MiXCR, TCRdb rebuilt clones from the public reads, retaining in-frame beta chains. Identical CDR3 proteins give one entry, which carries the most common genes and DNA. The sample records about 2,900 distinct CDR3 sequences, 25% to 30% of which are singletons. About an eighth of the sample is taken by the ten largest. Source material: CD4+ T cells from bronchoalveolar lavage. Receptors originate from a human donor with sarcoidosis (Löfgren's syndrome or another form), or a control subject (not recorded which).

This clonotype was seen many times. The rearrangement joins TRBV29-1 to TRBJ2-5; a weak D match, TRBD2 (5 bases). The CDR3 covers 12 residues. CDR1 SQVTM and CDR2 ANQGSEA come from the germline V gene. The V end was cut by 4 bases, the J end by 3 bases, with 9 bases between. CDR3 residues: CSVATGEETQYF. The CDR3 DNA is TGCAGCGTTGCCACCGGGGAAGAGACCCAGTACTTC.

This clonotype was observed at least ten times. The V call is TRBV30, the J call TRBJ2-5, with D perhaps matching TRBD1 or TRBD2 (6 bases each). Per the germline V gene, CDR1 is GTSNPN and CDR2 is SVGIG (reference sequence). V was cut by 0 bases and J by 4 bases, with 9 bases left in between. CDR3 size: 13 residues. The CDR3 sequence is CAWSVRGRETQYF. The CDR3 bases are TGTGCCTGGAGTGTTCGGGGGCGAGAGACCCAGTACTTC.

This clonotype was observed many times. The chain couples TRBV3-1 to TRBJ2-2; D is ambiguous. The CDR3 extends over 14 amino acids. Germline values: CDR1 LGHDT, CDR2 YNNKEL (reference sequence). V was clipped by 3 bases and J by 3 bases, with 8 bases between them. CDR3 residues: CASSQSAYTGELFF. The CDR3 DNA reads as TGTGCCAGCAGCCAGAGCGCCTACACCGGGGAGCTGTTTTTT.

Turning to this clonotype: A much larger clone differs by one base, so this may be a read error. This rearrangement joins TRBV11-2 to TRBJ2-1; D remains unclear. CDR1 is SGHAT and CDR2 is FQNNGV in the germline V gene. The CDR3 consists of 13 residues. The CDR3 DNA is TGTGCCAGCAGCCAAGGGCACGCGAATGAGCGGTTCTTC. It codes for CASSQGHANERFF. The whole variable domain, filled in from reference TRBV11-2 and TRBJ2-1, reads EAGVAQSPRYKIIEKRQSVAFWCNPISGHATLYWYQQILGQGPKLLIQFQNNGVVDDSQLPKDRFSAERLKGVDSTLKIQPAKLEDSAVYLCASSQGHANERFFGPGTRLTVL.

This clonotype is classed as medium-sized (0.01 to 0.1%). The rearrangement uses TRBV19 and TRBJ1-2; the D is unclear. This CDR3 comprises 12 residues. The V and J ends lost 10 bases and 3 bases respectively, with 12 bases between them. Germline values: CDR1 LNHDA, CDR2 SQIVND (reference sequence). The CDR3 loop is CATSWRDYGYTF. DNA for the CDR3: TGTGCCACCAGTTGGAGGGACTATGGCTACACCTTC. Complete variable domain (other parts from reference TRBV19 and TRBJ1-2): DGGITQSPKYLFRKEGQNVTLSCEQNLNHDAMYWYRQDPGQGLRLIYYSQIVNDFQKGDIAEGYSVSREKKESFPLTVTSAQKNPTAFYLCATSWRDYGYTFGSGTRLTVV.

By sample fraction, this clonotype is medium-sized. The J gene is TRBJ1-2, the V gene TRBV4-1; 8 positions match TRBD1. The germline gives CDR1 MGHRA, CDR2 YSYEKL. J was trimmed by 4 bases and V by 1 base; bases with no gene match: 8. CDR3 length: 16 residues. CDR3 amino acids: CASSQVATGVAYGYTF. The CDR3 bases are TGCGCCAGCAGCCAAGTGGCGACAGGGGTAGCCTATGGCTACACCTTC.

At least ten counts were recorded for this clonotype. The chain has TRBV18 and TRBJ1-6, with a weak D call TRBD1 (6 bases). Germline loops: CDR1 KGHSH, CDR2 LQKENI. The CDR3 totals 15 residues. Trimming cost V 3 bases and J 10 bases, with 16 bases left between them. Here the CDR3 DNA reads TGTGCCAGCTCACCGAACAGGGCAATAGACTCACCCCTCCACTTT. This translates into CASSPNRAIDSPLHF. Looking up the rest from reference TRBV18 and TRBJ1-6 gives the full variable domain: NAGVMQNPRHLVRRRGQEARLRCSPMKGHSHVYWYRQLPEEGLKFMVYLQKENIIDESGMPKERFSAEFPKEGPSILRIQQVVRGDSAAYFCASSPNRAIDSPLHFGNGTRLTVT.

This clonotype occurred a few times. This may come from a read error, since a much larger clone is one base off. The chain couples TRBV5-1 to TRBJ1-2, with D tentatively TRBD1 (5 bases). The germline V gene has CDR1 SGHRS and CDR2 YFSETQ. Deletions cut 7 bases from V and 7 bases from J, with 23 bases between. The CDR3 length is 15 residues. CDR3 residues: CASASGGARESGYTF. DNA for the CDR3: TGCGCCAGCGCCTCTGGCGGGGCGAGGGAAAGTGGCTACACCTTC.

In this sample, this clonotype is medium-sized. This chain uses TRBV27 with TRBJ1-3; D is undetermined. Germline V gene data show CDR1 as MNHEY and CDR2 as SMNVEV (reference sequence). The CDR3 consists of 13 residues. V dropped 3 bases and J dropped 4 bases, with 7 bases sitting between them. This chain's CDR3 is CASSFGEGNTIYF. For the CDR3, the DNA is TGTGCCAGCAGTTTTGGGGAAGGAAACACCATATATTTT.

By share of the sample, this clonotype is large. The chain couples TRBV20-1 to TRBJ1-5; TRBD1 matches at 7 bases. V lost 1 base to trimming and J lost 4 bases; unmatched junction nucleotides: 4. Germline CDR1 reads DFQATT; CDR2 reads SNEGSKA (reference sequence). The CDR3 covers 14 residues. CDR3 residues: CSARGQGTNQPQHF. In DNA, the CDR3 is TGCAGTGCTAGAGGACAGGGAACGAATCAGCCCCAGCATTTT.